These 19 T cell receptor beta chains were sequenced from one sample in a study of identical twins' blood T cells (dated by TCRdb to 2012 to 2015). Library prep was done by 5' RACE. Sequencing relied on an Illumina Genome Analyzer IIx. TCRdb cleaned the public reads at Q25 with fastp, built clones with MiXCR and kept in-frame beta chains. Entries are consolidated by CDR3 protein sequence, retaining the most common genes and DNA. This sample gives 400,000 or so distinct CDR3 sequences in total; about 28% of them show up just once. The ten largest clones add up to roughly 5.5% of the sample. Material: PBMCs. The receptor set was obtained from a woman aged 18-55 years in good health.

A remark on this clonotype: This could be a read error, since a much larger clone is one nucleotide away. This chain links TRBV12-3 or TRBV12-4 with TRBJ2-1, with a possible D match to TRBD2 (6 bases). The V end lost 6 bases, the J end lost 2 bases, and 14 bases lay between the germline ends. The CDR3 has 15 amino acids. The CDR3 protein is CASRGEEVTYNEQFF. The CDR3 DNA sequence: TGTGCCAGCAGGGGGGAGGAGGTGACCTACAATGAGCAGTTCTTC.

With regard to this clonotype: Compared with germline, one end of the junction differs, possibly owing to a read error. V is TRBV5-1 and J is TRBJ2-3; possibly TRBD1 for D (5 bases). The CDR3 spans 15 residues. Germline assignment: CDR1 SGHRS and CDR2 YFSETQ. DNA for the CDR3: TGCGCCAGCAGCTATGCCATTGGGTCCACAGGTACGCAGTATTTT. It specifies CASSYAIGSTGTQYF.

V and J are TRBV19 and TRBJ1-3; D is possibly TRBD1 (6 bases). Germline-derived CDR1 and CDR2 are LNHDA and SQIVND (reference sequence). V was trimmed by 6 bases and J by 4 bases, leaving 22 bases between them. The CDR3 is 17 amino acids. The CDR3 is CASSLPPGTRAGNTIYF. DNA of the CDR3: TGTGCCAGTAGCCTTCCACCTGGGACACGAGCCGGAAACACCATATATTTT.

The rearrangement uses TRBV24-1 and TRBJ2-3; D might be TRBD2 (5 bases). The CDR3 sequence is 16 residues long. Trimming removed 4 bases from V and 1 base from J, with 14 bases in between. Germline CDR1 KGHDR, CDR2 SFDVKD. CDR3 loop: CATSDPASRGTDTQYF. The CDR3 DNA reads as TGTGCCACCAGTGACCCTGCTTCGAGGGGCACAGATACGCAGTATTTT.

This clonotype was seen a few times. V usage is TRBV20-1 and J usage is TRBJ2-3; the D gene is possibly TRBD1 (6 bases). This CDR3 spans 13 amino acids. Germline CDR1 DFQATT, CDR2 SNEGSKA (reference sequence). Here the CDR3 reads CSQLGAGTDTQYF. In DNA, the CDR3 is TGCAGCCAATTGGGGGCAGGCACAGATACGCAGTATTTT.

The CDR3 reads CASTTSVTGELFF. CDR3 nucleotides: TGTGCCAGCACCACTAGCGTCACCGGGGAGCTGTTTTTT. The rearrangement joins TRBV18 to TRBJ2-2; 7 bases agree with TRBD2. J gave up 4 bases and V 8 bases, and 4 bases lay outside the gene matches. The CDR3 consists of 13 residues. Germline V CDR1 and CDR2: KGHSH, LQKENI.

CDR3 sequence: CASSDVSENTEAFF. The DNA for the CDR3 is TGTGCCAGCAGTGATGTTTCCGAGAACACTGAAGCTTTCTTT. This chain uses TRBV2 with TRBJ1-1; no firm D call. The CDR3 sequence is 14 residues long. Trimming shortened V by 3 bases and J by 1 base, and 9 bases separated the two germline ends. Germline CDR1 is SNHLY and CDR2 is FYNNEI. The full variable domain, with the rest looked up from reference TRBV2 and TRBJ1-1, is EPEVTQTPSHQVTQMGQEVILRCVPISNHLYFYWYRQILGQKVEFLVSFYNNEISEKSEIFDDQFSVERPDGSNFTLKIRSTKLEDSAMYFCASSDVSENTEAFFGQGTRLTVV.

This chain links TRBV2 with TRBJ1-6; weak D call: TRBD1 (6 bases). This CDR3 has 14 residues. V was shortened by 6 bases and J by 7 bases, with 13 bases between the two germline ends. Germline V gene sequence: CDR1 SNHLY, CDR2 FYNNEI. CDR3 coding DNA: TGTGCCAGCAGACGACAGGTGCTCAATTCACCCCTCCACTTT. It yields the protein CASRRQVLNSPLHF.

The CDR3 protein is CASSQTSGREDEQFF. CDR3 nucleotides: TGTGCCAGCAGCCAAACTAGCGGGAGAGAGGATGAGCAGTTCTTC. The chain employs TRBV7-9 and TRBJ2-1; TRBD2 aligns across 11 bases. The germline gives CDR1 SEHNR, CDR2 FQNEAQ (reference sequence). This CDR3 contains 15 residues. Unmatched junction bases numbered 8, after V lost 5 bases and J lost 8 bases. The complete variable domain, with remaining parts taken from reference TRBV7-9 and TRBJ2-1, reads DTGVSQNPRHKITKRGQNVTFRCDPISEHNRLYWYRQTLGQGPEFLTYFQNEAQLEKSRLLSDRFSAERPKGSFSTLEIQRTEQGDSAMYLCASSQTSGREDEQFFGPGTRLTVL.

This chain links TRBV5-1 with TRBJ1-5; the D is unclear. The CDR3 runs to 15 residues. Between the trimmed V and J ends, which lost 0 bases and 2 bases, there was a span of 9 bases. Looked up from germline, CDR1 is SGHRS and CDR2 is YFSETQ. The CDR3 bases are TGCGCCAGCAGCTTGGCGGGGATGGGCAATCAGCCCCAGCATTTT. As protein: CASSLAGMGNQPQHF.

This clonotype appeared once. The chain's CDR3 is CSASLAGATDTQYF. The CDR3 nucleotides read TGCAGTGCTAGCCTAGCGGGAGCAACAGATACGCAGTATTTT. The rearrangement uses TRBV20-1 and TRBJ2-3; TRBD2 matches at 10 bases. The CDR3 runs 14 residues. The J segment lost 3 bases and the V segment lost 3 bases, leaving 3 bases of the junction unmatched. Germline CDR1 reads DFQATT; CDR2 reads SNEGSKA (reference sequence).

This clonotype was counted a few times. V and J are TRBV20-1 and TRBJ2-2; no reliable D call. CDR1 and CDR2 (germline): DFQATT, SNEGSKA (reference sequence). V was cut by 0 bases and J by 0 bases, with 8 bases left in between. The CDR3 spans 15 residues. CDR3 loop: CSARDKQPNTGELFF. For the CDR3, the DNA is TGCAGTGCTAGAGATAAGCAACCGAACACCGGGGAGCTGTTTTTT.

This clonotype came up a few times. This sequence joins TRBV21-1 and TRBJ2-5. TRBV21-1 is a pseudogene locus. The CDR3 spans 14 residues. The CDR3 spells CASSKSFQVETQYF. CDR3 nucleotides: TGTGCCAGCAGCAAATCTTTCCAGGTTGAGACCCAGTACTTC.

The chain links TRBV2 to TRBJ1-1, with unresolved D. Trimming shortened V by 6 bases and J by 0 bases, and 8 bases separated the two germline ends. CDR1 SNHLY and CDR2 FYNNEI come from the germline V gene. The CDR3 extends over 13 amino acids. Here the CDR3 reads CASRVDMNTEAFF. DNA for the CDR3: TGTGCCAGCAGGGTAGACATGAACACTGAAGCTTTCTTT.

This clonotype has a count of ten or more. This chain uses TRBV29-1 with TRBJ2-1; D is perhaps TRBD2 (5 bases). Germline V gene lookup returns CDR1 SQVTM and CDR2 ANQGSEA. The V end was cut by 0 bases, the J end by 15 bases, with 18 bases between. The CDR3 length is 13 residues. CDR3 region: CSVEEGGSANLFF. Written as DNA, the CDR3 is TGCAGCGTTGAAGAAGGAGGTAGTGCGAACCTGTTCTTC.

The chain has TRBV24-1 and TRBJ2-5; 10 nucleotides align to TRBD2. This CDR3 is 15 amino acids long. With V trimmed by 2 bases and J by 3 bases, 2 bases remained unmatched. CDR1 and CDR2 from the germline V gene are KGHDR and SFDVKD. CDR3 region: CATSDSSGGEETQYF. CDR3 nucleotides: TGTGCCACCAGTGATTCTAGCGGGGGCGAAGAGACCCAGTACTTC.

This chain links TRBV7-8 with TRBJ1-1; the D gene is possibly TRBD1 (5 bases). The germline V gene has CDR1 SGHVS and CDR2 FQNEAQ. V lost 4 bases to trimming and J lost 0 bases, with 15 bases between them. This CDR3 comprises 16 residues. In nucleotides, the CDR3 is TGTGCCAGCAGCTCCCCCGGGGGGGAGGTGAACACTGAAGCTTTCTTT. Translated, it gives CASSSPGGEVNTEAFF.

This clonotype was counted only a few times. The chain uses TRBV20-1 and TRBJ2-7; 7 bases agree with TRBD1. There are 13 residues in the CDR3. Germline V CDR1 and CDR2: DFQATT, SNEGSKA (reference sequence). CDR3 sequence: CSLRQGLISEQYF. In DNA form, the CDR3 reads TGCAGCCTTCGACAGGGTTTAATCTCAGAGCAGTACTTC.

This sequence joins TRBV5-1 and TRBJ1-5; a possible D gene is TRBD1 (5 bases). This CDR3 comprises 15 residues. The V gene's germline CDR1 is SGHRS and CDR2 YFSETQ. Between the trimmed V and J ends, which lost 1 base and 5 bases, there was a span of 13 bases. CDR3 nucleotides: TGCGCCAGCAGCTTGAGATCAGGGTGGGATCAGCCCCAGCATTTT. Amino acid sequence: CASSLRSGWDQPQHF.